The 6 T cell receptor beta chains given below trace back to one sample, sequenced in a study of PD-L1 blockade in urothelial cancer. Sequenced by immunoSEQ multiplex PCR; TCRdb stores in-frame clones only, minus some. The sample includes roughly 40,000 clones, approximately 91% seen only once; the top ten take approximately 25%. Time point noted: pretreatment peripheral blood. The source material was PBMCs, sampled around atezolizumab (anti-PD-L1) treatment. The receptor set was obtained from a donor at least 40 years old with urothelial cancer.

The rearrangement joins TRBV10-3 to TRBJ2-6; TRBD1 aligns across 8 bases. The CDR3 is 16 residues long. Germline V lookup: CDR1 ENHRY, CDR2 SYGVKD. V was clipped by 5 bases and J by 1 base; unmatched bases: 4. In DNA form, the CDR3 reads TGTGCCATCAGTAGGACAGGGAGGTCTGGGGCCAACGTCCTGACTTTC. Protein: CAISRTGRSGANVLTF.

CDR3 nucleotides: TGCGCCAGCAGCCAAGATGTGCGAGCGGGGGGCCCCCAGTTCTTC. This gives the protein CASSQDVRAGGPQFF. The chain recombines TRBV4-1 with TRBJ2-1; 9 nucleotides line up with TRBD2. Germline trimming cut 0 bases from V and 13 bases from J; bases unmatched to any gene: 10. Per the germline V gene, CDR1 is MGHRA and CDR2 is YSYEKL. This CDR3 region has 15 residues.

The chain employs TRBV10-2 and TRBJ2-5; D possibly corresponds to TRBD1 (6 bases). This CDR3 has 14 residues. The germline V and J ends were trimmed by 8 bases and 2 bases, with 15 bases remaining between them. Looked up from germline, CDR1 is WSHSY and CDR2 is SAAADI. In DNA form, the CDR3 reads TGCGCCAGCTCAGGGGTGCAGACACAAGAGACCCAGTACTTC. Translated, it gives CASSGVQTQETQYF.

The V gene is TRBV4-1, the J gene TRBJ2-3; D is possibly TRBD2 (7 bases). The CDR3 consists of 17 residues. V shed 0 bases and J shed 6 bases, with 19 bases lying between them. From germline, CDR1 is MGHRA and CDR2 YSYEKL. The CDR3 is CASSQEEGRGARDTQYF. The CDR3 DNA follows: TGCGCCAGCAGCCAAGAAGAGGGTCGGGGGGCGCGGGATACGCAGTATTTT.

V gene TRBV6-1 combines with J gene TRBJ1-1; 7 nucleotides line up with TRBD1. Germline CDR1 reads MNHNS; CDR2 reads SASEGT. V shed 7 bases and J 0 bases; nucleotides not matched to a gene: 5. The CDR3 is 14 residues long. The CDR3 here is CASTPGQLNTEAFF. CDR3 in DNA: TGTGCCAGCACCCCGGGACAGTTGAACACTGAAGCTTTCTTT.

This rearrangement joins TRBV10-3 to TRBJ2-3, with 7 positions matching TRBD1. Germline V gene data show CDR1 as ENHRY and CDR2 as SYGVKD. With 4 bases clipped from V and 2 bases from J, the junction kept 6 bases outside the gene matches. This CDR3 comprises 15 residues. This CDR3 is CAISGRQGLTDTQYF. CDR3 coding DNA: TGTGCCATCAGTGGCCGACAGGGCCTCACAGATACGCAGTATTTT.